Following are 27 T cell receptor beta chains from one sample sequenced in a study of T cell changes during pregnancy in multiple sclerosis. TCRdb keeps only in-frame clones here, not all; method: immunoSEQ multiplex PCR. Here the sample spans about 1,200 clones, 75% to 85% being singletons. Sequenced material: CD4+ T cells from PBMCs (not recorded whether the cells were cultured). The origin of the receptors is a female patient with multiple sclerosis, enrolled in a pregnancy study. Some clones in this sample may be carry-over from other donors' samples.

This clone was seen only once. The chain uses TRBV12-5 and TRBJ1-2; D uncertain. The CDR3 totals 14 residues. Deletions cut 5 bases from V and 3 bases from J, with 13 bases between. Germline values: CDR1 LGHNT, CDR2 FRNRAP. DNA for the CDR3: TGTGCTAGTGGTCCCGACATGGTCCACTATGGCTACACCTTC. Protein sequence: CASGPDMVHYGYTF.

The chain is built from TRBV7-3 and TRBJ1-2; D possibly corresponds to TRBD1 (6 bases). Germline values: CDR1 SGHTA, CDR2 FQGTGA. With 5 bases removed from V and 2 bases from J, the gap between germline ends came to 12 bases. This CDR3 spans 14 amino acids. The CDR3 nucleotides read TGTGCCAGCAGCCCAGGGACAAAAAACTATGGCTACACCTTC. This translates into CASSPGTKNYGYTF. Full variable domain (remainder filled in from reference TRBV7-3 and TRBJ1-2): GAGVSQTPSNKVTEKGKYVELRCDPISGHTALYWYRQSLGQGPEFLIYFQGTGAADDSGLPNDRFFAVRPEGSVSTLKIQRTERGDSAVYLCASSPGTKNYGYTFGSGTRLTVV.

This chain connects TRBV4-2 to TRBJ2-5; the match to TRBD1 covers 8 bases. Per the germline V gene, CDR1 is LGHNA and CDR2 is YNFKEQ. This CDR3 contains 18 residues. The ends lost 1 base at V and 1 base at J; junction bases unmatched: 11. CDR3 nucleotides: TGTGCCAGCAGCCAAGCCGGACAGGGTGGCGTTTCCCAAGAGACCCAGTACTTC. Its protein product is CASSQAGQGGVSQETQYF.

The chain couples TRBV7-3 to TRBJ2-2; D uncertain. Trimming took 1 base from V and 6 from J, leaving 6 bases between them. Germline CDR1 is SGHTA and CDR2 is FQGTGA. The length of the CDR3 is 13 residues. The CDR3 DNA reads TGTGCCAGCAGCTTAAATGTACCCGGGGAGCTGTTTTTT. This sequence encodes CASSLNVPGELFF.

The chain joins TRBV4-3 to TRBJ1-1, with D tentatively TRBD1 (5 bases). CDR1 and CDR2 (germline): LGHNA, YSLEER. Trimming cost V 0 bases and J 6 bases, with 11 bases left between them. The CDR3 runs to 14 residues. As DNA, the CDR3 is TGCGCCAGCAGCCAAGATAGGATAGGGGCTGAAGCTTTCTTT. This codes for CASSQDRIGAEAFF.

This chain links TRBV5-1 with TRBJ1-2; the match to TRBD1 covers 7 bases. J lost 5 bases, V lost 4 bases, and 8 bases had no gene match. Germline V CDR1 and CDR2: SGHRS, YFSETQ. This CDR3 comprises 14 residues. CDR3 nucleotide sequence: TGCGCCAGCAGCCAACCGACAGGGAATTATGGCTACACCTTC. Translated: CASSQPTGNYGYTF.

The CDR3 loop is CASSSVGGSYGYTF. DNA for the CDR3: TGTGCCAGCAGTTCGGTGGGGGGGTCCTATGGCTACACCTTC. This chain links TRBV27 with TRBJ1-2; tentative D call: TRBD1 (5 bases). The V end lost 4 bases, the J end lost 4 bases, and 13 bases lay between the germline ends. The germline V gene encodes CDR1 MNHEY and CDR2 SMNVEV (reference sequence). The CDR3 covers 14 residues.

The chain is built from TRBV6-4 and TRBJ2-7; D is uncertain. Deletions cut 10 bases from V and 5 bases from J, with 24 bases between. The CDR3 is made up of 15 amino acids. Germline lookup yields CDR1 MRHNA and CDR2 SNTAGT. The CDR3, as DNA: TGTGCCATACTAAGCCCTAGAGGTGGATTCCACGAGCAGTACTTC. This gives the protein CAILSPRGGFHEQYF.

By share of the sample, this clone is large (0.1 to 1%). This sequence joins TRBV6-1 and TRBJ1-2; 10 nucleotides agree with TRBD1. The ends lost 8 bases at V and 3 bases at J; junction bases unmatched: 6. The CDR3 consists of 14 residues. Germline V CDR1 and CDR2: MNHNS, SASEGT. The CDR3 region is CASVKTGGHYGYTF. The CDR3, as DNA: TGTGCCAGCGTTAAGACAGGGGGCCACTATGGCTACACCTTC.

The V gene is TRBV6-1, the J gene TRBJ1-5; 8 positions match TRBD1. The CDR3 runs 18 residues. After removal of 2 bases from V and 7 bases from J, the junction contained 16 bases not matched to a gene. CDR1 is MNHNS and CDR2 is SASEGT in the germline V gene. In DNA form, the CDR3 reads TGTGCCAGCAGTGAATCTCTCCGCGGGGGGGGACAGGCGCAGCCCCAGCATTTT. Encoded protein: CASSESLRGGGQAQPQHF.

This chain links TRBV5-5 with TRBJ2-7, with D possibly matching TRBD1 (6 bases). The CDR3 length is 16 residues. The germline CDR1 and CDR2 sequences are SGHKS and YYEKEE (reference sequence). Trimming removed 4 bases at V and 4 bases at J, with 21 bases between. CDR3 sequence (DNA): TGTGCCAGCAGCCGAATGGTGGGGGCGATCATTTACGAGCAGTACTTC. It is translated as CASSRMVGAIIYEQYF.

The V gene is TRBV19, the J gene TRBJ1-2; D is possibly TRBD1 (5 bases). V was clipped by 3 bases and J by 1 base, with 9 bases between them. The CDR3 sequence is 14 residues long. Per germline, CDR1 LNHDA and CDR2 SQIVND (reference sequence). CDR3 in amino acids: CASSIPGINYGYTF. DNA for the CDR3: TGTGCCAGTAGTATTCCAGGGATTAACTATGGCTACACCTTC. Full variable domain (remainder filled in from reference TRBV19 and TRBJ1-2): DGGITQSPKYLFRKEGQNVTLSCEQNLNHDAMYWYRQDPGQGLRLIYYSQIVNDFQKGDIAEGYSVSREKKESFPLTVTSAQKNPTAFYLCASSIPGINYGYTFGSGTRLTVV.

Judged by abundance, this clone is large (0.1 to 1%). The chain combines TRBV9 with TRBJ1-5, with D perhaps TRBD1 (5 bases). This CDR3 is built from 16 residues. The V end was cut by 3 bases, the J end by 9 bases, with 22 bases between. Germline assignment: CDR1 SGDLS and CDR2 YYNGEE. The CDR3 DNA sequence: TGTGCCAGCAGCGCTACTCCACAGGAAAGGGATCGGCCCCAGCATTTT. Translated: CASSATPQERDRPQHF.

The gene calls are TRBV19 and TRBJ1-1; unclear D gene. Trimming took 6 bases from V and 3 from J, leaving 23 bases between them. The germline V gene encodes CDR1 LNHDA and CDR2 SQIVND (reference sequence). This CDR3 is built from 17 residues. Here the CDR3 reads CASRPWPPIPGYTEAFF. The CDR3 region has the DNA TGTGCCAGTAGACCTTGGCCCCCCATACCGGGGTACACTGAAGCTTTCTTT. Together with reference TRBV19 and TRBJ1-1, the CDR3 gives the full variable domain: DGGITQSPKYLFRKEGQNVTLSCEQNLNHDAMYWYRQDPGQGLRLIYYSQIVNDFQKGDIAEGYSVSREKKESFPLTVTSAQKNPTAFYLCASRPWPPIPGYTEAFFGQGTRLTVV.

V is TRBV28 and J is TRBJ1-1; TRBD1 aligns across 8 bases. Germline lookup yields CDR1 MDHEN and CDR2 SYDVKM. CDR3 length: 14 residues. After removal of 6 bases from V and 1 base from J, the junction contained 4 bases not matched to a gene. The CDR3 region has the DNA TGTGCCAGCAGGGCAGGGGGCACGAACACTGAAGCTTTCTTT. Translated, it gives CASRAGGTNTEAFF.

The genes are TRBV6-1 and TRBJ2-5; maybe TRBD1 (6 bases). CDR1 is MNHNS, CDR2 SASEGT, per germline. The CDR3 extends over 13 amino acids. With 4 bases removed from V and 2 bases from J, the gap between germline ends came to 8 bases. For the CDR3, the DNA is TGTGCCAGCAGTGGGGGACATCAAGAGACCCAGTACTTC. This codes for CASSGGHQETQYF.

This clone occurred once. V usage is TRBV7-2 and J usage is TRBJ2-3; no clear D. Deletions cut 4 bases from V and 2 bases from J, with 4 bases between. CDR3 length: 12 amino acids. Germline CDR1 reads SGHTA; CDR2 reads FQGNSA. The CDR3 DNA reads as TGTGCCAGCAGCTCCTACACAGATACGCAGTATTTT. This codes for CASSSYTDTQYF.

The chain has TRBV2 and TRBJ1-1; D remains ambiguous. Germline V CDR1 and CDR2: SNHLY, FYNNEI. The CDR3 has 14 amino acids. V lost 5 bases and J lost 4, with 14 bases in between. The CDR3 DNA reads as TGTGCCAGCAGTCGTCGGAGTAGCGCCACTGAAGCTTTCTTT. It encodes CASSRRSSATEAFF.

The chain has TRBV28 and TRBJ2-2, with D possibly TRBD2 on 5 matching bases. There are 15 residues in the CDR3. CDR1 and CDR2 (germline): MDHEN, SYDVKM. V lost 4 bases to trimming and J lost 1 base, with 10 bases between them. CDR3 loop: CASSSDFLNTGELFF. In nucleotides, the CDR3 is TGTGCCAGCAGTTCGGACTTTTTGAACACCGGGGAGCTGTTTTTT.

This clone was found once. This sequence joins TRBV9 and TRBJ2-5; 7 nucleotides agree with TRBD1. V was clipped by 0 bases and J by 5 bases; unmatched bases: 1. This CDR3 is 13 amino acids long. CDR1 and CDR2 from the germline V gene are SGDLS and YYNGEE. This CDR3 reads CASSVEGAETQYF. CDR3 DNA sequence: TGTGCCAGCAGCGTAGAGGGGGCCGAGACCCAGTACTTC.

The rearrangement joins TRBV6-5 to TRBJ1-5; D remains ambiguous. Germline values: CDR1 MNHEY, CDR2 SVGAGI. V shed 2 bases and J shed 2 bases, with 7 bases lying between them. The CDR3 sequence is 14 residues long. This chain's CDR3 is CASSYRAGNQPQHF. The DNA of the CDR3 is TGTGCCAGCAGTTACAGGGCGGGCAATCAGCCCCAGCATTTT.

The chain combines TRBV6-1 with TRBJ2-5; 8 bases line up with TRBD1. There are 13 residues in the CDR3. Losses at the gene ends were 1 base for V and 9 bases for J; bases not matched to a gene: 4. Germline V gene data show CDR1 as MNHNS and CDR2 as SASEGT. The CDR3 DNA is TGTGCCAGCAGTGAAGGGGACAGGACGGCCCAGTACTTC. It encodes CASSEGDRTAQYF.

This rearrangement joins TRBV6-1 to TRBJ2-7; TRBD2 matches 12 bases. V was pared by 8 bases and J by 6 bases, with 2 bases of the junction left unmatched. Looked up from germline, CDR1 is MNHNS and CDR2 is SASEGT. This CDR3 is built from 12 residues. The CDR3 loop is CASLTSGGEQYF. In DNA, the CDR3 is TGTGCCAGCTTGACTAGCGGGGGCGAGCAGTACTTC.

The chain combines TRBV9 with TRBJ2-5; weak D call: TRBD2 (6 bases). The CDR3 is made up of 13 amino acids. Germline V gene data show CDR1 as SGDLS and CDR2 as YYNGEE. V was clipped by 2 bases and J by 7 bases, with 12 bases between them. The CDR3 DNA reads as TGTGCCAGCAGCGTCGCTAGGGACTTGACCCAGTACTTC. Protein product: CASSVARDLTQYF.

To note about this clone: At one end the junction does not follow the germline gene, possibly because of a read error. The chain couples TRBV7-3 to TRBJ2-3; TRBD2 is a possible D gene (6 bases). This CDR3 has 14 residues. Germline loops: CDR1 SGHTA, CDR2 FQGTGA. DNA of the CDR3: TGTGCCAACAGCTTAACGGCGGGAACCGATACGCAGTATTTT. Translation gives CANSLTAGTDTQYF.

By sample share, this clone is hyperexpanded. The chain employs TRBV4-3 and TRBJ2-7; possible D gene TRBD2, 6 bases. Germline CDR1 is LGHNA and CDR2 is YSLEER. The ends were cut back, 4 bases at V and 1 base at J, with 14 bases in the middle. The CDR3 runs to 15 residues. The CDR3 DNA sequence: TGCGCCAGCAGCCTACGACTAGACAGTTCCTACGAGCAGTACTTC. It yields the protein CASSLRLDSSYEQYF.

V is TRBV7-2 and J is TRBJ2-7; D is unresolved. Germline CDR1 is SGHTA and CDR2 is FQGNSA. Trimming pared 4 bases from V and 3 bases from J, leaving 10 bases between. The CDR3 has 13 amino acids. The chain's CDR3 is CASSSGFSYEQYF. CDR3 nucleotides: TGTGCCAGCAGCTCAGGTTTTAGCTACGAGCAGTACTTC.